A single sample gave rise to the 24 T cell receptor beta chains below, sequenced in a study of blood T cell repertoires in COVID-19 (dated by TCRdb to the early 2020s). The library relied on the immunoSEQ multiplex PCR assay. TCRdb took this table from immuneACCESS and kept in-frame rearrangements with V and J called. Such tables lack part of the clones; where checked against another copy, unresolved V genes explain under half of the gap, and the rest is unexplained. For this sample there are over 250,000 clones; around 90% appear just once. The ten largest clones add up to around 9% of the sample. The specimen sequenced was PBMCs or T cells enriched from blood (not recorded which). These receptors all come from a woman aged 18-29 years who had recovered from COVID-19.

This clone has only one observation. The chain uses TRBV13 and TRBJ1-2, with D perhaps TRBD1 (5 bases). Germline assignment: CDR1 PRHDT and CDR2 FYEKMQ (reference sequence). Trimming took off 2 bases at V and 3 bases at J, with 7 bases between the two ends. The CDR3 spans 13 residues. CDR3 region: CASSLSGHYGYTF. Written as DNA, the CDR3 is TGTGCCAGCAGCTTATCAGGGCACTATGGCTACACCTTC.

The rearrangement links TRBV19 to TRBJ1-5; 10 positions agree with TRBD1. The CDR3 runs to 14 residues. The trim removed 5 bases at V and 7 bases at J, leaving 5 bases unmatched. In germline, CDR1 is LNHDA, CDR2 SQIVND (reference sequence). Written as DNA, the CDR3 is TGTGCCAGTAGTCACCGGGACAGGGGACAGCCCCAGCATTTT. This translates into CASSHRDRGQPQHF.

The chain employs TRBV7-2 and TRBJ1-1, with TRBD1 identical over 7 bases. CDR1 and CDR2 from the germline V gene are SGHTA and FQGNSA. This CDR3 has 13 residues. V shed 6 bases and J 10 bases; nucleotides not matched to a gene: 11. CDR3 nucleotide sequence: TGTGCCAGCAGTTTCGACAGGGAAGGAGGAGCTTTCTTT. Its translation is CASSFDREGGAFF.

This clone turned up a few times. This chain joins TRBV30 and TRBJ1-1, with 8 bases lining up with TRBD1. J was trimmed by 1 base and V by 0 bases; bases with no gene match: 4. Looked up from germline, CDR1 is GTSNPN and CDR2 is SVGIG (reference sequence). The CDR3 has 15 amino acids. This CDR3 is CAWSVQGEGNTEAFF. The CDR3 DNA follows: TGTGCCTGGAGTGTACAGGGGGAGGGGAACACTGAAGCTTTCTTT.

V and J are TRBV7-9 and TRBJ1-1, with a tentative D call TRBD1 (5 bases). This CDR3 region has 15 residues. Germline lookup yields CDR1 SEHNR and CDR2 FQNEAQ (reference sequence). The germline V and J ends were trimmed by 2 bases and 3 bases, with 13 bases remaining between them. Written as DNA, the CDR3 is TGTGCCAGCAGCTTATTCGCTCGGGGGGACACTGAAGCTTTCTTT. Encoded protein: CASSLFARGDTEAFF.

The chain joins TRBV7-9 to TRBJ2-1; unclear D gene. Germline lookup yields CDR1 SEHNR and CDR2 FQNEAQ (reference sequence). The CDR3 sequence is 15 residues long. V lost 2 bases and J lost 8, with 16 bases in between. The CDR3 sequence is CASSLSSIRVDEQFF. The CDR3 nucleotides read TGTGCCAGCAGCTTAAGCTCCATTCGCGTGGATGAGCAGTTCTTC.

This rearrangement joins TRBV7-7 to TRBJ2-1; 10 nucleotides line up with TRBD2. CDR3 size: 14 residues. V gave up 6 bases and J gave up 7 bases; unmatched junction bases: 6. Looked up from germline, CDR1 is SSHAT and CDR2 is FNYEAQ (reference sequence). The DNA for the CDR3 is TGTGCCAGCAGTCTAGCGGGGGATTTAAATGAGCAGTTCTTC. Protein sequence: CASSLAGDLNEQFF.

This chain links TRBV6-6 with TRBJ1-5, with a possible D match to TRBD1 (5 bases). The germline V and J ends were trimmed by 7 bases and 4 bases, with 17 bases remaining between them. This CDR3 has 15 residues. The germline gives CDR1 MNHNY, CDR2 SVGAGI (reference sequence). This chain's CDR3 is CASTTTLGPNQPQHF. The CDR3 nucleotides read TGTGCCAGCACCACAACTCTGGGGCCTAATCAGCCCCAGCATTTT.

The J gene is TRBJ1-2, the V gene TRBV3-1 (or the pseudogene TRBV3-2); D unresolved. V was clipped by 5 bases and J by 4 bases, with 11 bases between them. The CDR3 is made up of 13 amino acids. Per germline, CDR1 LGHDT and CDR2 YNNKEL (reference sequence). CDR3 sequence reads: CASSATGSYGYTF. As DNA, the CDR3 is TGTGCCAGCAGCGCCACCGGGTCCTATGGCTACACCTTC.

This rearrangement joins TRBV3-1 (or the pseudogene TRBV3-2) to TRBJ2-2; 9 bases align to TRBD2. Per the germline V gene, CDR1 is LGHDT and CDR2 is YNNKEL (reference sequence). This CDR3 has 17 amino acids. Losses at the gene ends were 2 bases for V and 7 bases for J; bases not matched to a gene: 11. This chain's CDR3 is CASSQPLAGVVDGELFF. CDR3 DNA sequence: TGTGCCAGCAGCCAACCCTTAGCGGGAGTTGTAGACGGGGAGCTGTTTTTT.

J is TRBJ1-2 and V is TRBV30, with a possible D match to TRBD1 (5 bases). The length of the CDR3 is 11 residues. Germline lookup yields CDR1 GTSNPN and CDR2 SVGIG (reference sequence). V dropped 7 bases and J dropped 8 bases, with 14 bases sitting between them. The CDR3 here is CASRDLVGYTF. CDR3 nucleotide sequence: TGTGCCTCGCGGGACCTGGTAGGCTACACCTTC. The full variable domain, completed using reference TRBV30 and TRBJ1-2, is SQTIHQWPATLVQPVGSPLSLECTVEGTSNPNLYWYRQAAGRGLQLLFYSVGIGQISSEVPQNLSASRPQDRQFILSSKKLLLSDSGFYLCASRDLVGYTFGSGTRLTVV.

The V and J genes are TRBV6-5 and TRBJ1-1, with 7 bases lining up with TRBD1. This CDR3 has 13 residues. V lost 6 bases, J lost 0 bases, and 1 base stayed unmatched. The germline gives CDR1 MNHEY, CDR2 SVGAGI. CDR3 DNA sequence: TGTGCCAGCAGGGACAGGTTGAACACTGAAGCTTTCTTT. Encoded protein: CASRDRLNTEAFF.

V gene TRBV6-1 combines with J gene TRBJ2-1; 7 bases map to TRBD1. Trimming cost V 1 base and J 4 bases; bases outside gene matches: 4. The CDR3 length is 15 residues. Looked up from germline, CDR1 is MNHNS and CDR2 is SASEGT. CDR3 amino acids: CASSEEGGAYNEQFF. CDR3 bases: TGTGCCAGCAGTGAAGAAGGGGGCGCATACAATGAGCAGTTCTTC.

The rearrangement joins TRBV7-2 to TRBJ1-1, with a weak D call TRBD1 (5 bases). V shed 0 bases and J shed 4 bases, with 9 bases lying between them. Germline V CDR1 and CDR2: SGHTA, FQGNSA. The CDR3 contains 14 residues. The CDR3 loop is CASSLALGRTEAFF. The CDR3 DNA reads TGTGCCAGCAGCTTAGCGCTGGGGCGCACTGAAGCTTTCTTT.

This sequence joins TRBV25-1 and TRBJ1-1, with D possibly being TRBD1 (6 bases). Germline-derived CDR1 and CDR2 are MGHDK and SYGVNS. Trimming removed 1 base from V and 5 bases from J, with 17 bases in between. CDR3 length: 16 residues. The CDR3 DNA reads as TGTGCCAGCAGTGAATTTGCACAGGGAAAAGGAACTGAAGCTTTCTTT. Translated, it gives CASSEFAQGKGTEAFF.

This chain uses TRBV7-9 with TRBJ2-7, with 12 bases that match TRBD2. The V segment lost 4 bases and the J segment 3 bases; nucleotides outside the gene matches: 4. The CDR3 consists of 15 residues. Germline V gene sequence: CDR1 SEHNR, CDR2 FQNEAQ (reference sequence). CDR3 amino acids: CASSSSGRASYEQYF. CDR3 bases: TGTGCCAGCAGCTCTAGCGGGAGGGCCAGCTACGAGCAGTACTTC.

V gene TRBV7-9 combines with J gene TRBJ1-1; a weak D match, TRBD1 (5 bases). Germline V CDR1 and CDR2: SEHNR, FQNEAQ (reference sequence). The CDR3 totals 15 residues. V dropped 2 bases and J dropped 0 bases, with 10 bases sitting between them. The CDR3, as DNA: TGTGCCAGCAGCTTATCCGGGGGGGTGAACACTGAAGCTTTCTTT. It encodes CASSLSGGVNTEAFF. The whole variable domain, filled in from reference TRBV7-9 and TRBJ1-1, reads DTGVSQNPRHKITKRGQNVTFRCDPISEHNRLYWYRQTLGQGPEFLTYFQNEAQLEKSRLLSDRFSAERPKGSFSTLEIQRTEQGDSAMYLCASSLSGGVNTEAFFGQGTRLTVV.

This clone has a single count. The chain is built from TRBV27 and TRBJ2-5, with 16 bases fitting TRBD2. Germline values: CDR1 MNHEY, CDR2 SMNVEV (reference sequence). The CDR3 consists of 18 residues. V lost 5 bases, J lost 1 base, and 7 bases stayed unmatched. The CDR3 nucleotides read TGTGCCAGCAGTCCTCCGGGACTAGCGGGGGGGCTCCAAGAGACCCAGTACTTC. Protein product: CASSPPGLAGGLQETQYF.

V gene TRBV24-1 combines with J gene TRBJ2-3, with 9 bases identical to TRBD1. J gave up 8 bases and V 2 bases, and 10 bases lay outside the gene matches. From germline, CDR1 is KGHDR and CDR2 SFDVKD. This CDR3 is 16 amino acids long. CDR3 protein: CATSDSGTGFEGTQYF. Here the CDR3 DNA reads TGTGCCACCAGTGATTCAGGGACAGGGTTTGAGGGTACGCAGTATTTT.

Turning to this clone: A junction boundary mismatches the germline segment, possibly from a read error. The chain couples TRBV5-5 to TRBJ2-7; 8 nucleotides agree with TRBD2. CDR1 and CDR2 from the germline V gene are SGHKS and YYEKEE (reference sequence). The CDR3 consists of 14 residues. The CDR3 sequence: CASSWGLGSSEQYF. The CDR3 bases are TGTGCCAGCAGCTGGGGACTAGGGTCCTCCGAGCAGTACTTC.

The chain couples TRBV4-3 to TRBJ2-2; weak D call: TRBD2 (7 bases). V dropped 3 bases and J dropped 1 base, with 15 bases sitting between them. Per the germline V gene, CDR1 is LGHNA and CDR2 is YSLEER. The CDR3 is 17 amino acids. The CDR3: CASSQTMGGRNTGELFF. CDR3 in DNA: TGCGCCAGCAGCCAGACGATGGGGGGGCGGAACACCGGGGAGCTGTTTTTT.

This clone was detected once. The V gene is TRBV19, the J gene TRBJ1-3, with TRBD1 matching over 12 bases. V shed 5 bases, J shed 9 bases, and the junction held 8 bases outside the gene matches. Germline CDR1 reads LNHDA; CDR2 reads SQIVND (reference sequence). This CDR3 comprises 15 residues. CDR3 DNA: TGTGCCAGTAGTTCTGGGACAGGGGGCTTCGTCACCATATATTTT. Translated, it gives CASSSGTGGFVTIYF.

The rearrangement uses TRBV4-3 and TRBJ1-4; 7 bases are a match to TRBD1. The germline gives CDR1 LGHNA, CDR2 YSLEER. There are 17 residues in the CDR3. Trimming took 0 bases from V and 4 from J; bases not matched to a gene: 8. This chain's CDR3 is CASSQDEGGGFNEKLFF. The CDR3 DNA reads TGCGCCAGCAGCCAAGATGAAGGGGGCGGATTTAATGAAAAACTGTTTTTT.

This chain links TRBV29-1 with TRBJ1-2; 11 bases line up with TRBD1. Looked up from germline, CDR1 is SQVTM and CDR2 is ANQGSEA. V shed 7 bases and J 6 bases; nucleotides not matched to a gene: 7. CDR3 size: 13 residues. As DNA, the CDR3 is TGCAGCGCCCGGGACAGGGGGGAGGATGGCTACACCTTC. This codes for CSARDRGEDGYTF. Drawing the rest from reference TRBV29-1 and TRBJ1-2, the complete variable domain is SAVISQKPSRDICQRGTSLTIQCQVDSQVTMMFWYRQQPGQSLTLIATANQGSEATYESGFVIDKFPISRPNLTFSTLTVSNMSPEDSSIYLCSARDRGEDGYTFGSGTRLTVV.